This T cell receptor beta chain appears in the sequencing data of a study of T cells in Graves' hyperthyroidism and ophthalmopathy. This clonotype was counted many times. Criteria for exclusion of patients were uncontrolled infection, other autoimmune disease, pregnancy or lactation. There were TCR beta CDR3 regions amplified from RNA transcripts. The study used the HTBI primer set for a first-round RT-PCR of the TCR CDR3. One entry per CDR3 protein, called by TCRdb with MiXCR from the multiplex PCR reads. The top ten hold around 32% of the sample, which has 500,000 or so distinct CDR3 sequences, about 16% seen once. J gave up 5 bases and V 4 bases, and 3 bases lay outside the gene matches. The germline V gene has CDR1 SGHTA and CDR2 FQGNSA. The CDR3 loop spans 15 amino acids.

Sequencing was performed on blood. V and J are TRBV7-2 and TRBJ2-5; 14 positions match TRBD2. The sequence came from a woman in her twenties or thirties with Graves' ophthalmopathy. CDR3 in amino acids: CASSSRTSGRETQYF. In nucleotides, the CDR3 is TGTGCCAGCAGCTCCCGGACTAGCGGGAGGGAGACCCAGTACTTC.